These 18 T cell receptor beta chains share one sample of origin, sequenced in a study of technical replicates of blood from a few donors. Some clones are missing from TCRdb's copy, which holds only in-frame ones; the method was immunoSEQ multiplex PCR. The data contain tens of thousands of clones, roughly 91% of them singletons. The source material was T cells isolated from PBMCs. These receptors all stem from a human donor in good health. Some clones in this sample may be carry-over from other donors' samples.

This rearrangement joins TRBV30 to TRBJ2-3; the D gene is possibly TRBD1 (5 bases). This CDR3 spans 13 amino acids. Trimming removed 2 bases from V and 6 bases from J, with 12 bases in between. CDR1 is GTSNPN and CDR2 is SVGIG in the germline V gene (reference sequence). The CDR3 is CAWSWQGPDTQYF. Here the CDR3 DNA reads TGTGCCTGGAGTTGGCAGGGCCCCGATACGCAGTATTTT.

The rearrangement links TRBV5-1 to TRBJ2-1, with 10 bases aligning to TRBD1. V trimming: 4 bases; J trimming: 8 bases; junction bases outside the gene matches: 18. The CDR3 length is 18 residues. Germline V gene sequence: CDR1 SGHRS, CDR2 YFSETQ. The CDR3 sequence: CASSGRGTTGGFGDEQFF. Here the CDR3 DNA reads TGCGCCAGCAGCGGAAGGGGTACGACAGGGGGCTTCGGGGATGAGCAGTTCTTC.

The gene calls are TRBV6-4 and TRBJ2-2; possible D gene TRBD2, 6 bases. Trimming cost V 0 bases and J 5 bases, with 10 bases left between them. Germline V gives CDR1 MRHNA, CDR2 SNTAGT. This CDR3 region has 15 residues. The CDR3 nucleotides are TGTGCCAGCAGTGACTCCGGGGACTTTACCGGGGAGCTGTTTTTT. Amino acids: CASSDSGDFTGELFF.

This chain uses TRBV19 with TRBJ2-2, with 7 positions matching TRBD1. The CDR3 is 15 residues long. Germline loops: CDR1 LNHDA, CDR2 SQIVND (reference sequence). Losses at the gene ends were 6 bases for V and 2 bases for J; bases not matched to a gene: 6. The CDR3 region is CASRNWDRNTGELFF. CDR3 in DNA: TGTGCCAGTAGGAACTGGGACAGAAACACCGGGGAGCTGTTTTTT.

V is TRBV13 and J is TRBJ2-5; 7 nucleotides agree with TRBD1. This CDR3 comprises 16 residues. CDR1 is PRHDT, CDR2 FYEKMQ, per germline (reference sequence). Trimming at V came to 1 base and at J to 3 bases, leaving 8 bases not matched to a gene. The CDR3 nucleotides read TGTGCCAGCAGCTTAGTTTATGGACAGGTGGAAGAGACCCAGTACTTC. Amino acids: CASSLVYGQVEETQYF.

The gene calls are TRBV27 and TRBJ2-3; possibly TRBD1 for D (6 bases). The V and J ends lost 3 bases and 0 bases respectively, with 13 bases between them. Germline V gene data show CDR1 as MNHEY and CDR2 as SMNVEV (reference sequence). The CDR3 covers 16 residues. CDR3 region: CASSFLGAGSTDTQYF. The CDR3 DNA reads TGTGCCAGCAGTTTTTTGGGGGCGGGTAGCACAGATACGCAGTATTTT.

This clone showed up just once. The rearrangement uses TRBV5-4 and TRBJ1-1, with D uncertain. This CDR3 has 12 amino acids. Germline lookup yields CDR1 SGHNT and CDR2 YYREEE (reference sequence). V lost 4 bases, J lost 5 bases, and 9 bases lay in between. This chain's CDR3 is CASSQAQTEAFF. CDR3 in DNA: TGTGCCAGCAGCCAAGCTCAAACTGAAGCTTTCTTT. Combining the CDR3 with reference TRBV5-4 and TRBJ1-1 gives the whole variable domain ETGVTQSPTHLIKTRGQQVTLRCSSQSGHNTVSWYQQALGQGPQFIFQYYREEENGRGNFPPRFSGLQFPNYSSELNVNALELDDSALYLCASSQAQTEAFFGQGTRLTVV.

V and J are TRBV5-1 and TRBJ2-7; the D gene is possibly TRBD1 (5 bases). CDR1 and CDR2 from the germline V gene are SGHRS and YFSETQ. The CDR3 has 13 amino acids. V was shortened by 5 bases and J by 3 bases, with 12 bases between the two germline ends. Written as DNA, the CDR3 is TGCGCCAGCAGGAGGACGGACAACTACGAGCAGTACTTC. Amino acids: CASRRTDNYEQYF.

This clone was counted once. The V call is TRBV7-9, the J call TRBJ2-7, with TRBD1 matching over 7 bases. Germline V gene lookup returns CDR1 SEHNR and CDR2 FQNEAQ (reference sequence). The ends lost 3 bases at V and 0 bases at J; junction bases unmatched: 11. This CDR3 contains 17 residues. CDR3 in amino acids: CASSFNRGISFSYEQYF. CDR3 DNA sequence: TGTGCCAGCAGCTTCAACAGGGGAATCTCTTTCTCCTACGAGCAGTACTTC.

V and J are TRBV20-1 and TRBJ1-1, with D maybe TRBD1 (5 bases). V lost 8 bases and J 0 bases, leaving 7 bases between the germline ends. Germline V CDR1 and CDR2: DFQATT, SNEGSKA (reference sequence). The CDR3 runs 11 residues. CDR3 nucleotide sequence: TGCAGTCACAGGATGAACACTGAAGCTTTCTTT. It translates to CSHRMNTEAFF.

CDR3 sequence (DNA): TGTGCCAGCAGCTTAGGAGGGCAAGGCATTCAGTACTTC. Its translation is CASSLGGQGIQYF. The chain is built from TRBV7-2 and TRBJ2-4; D may be TRBD2 (5 bases). Trimming took off 1 base at V and 9 bases at J, with 10 bases between the two ends. CDR1 is SGHTA and CDR2 is FQGNSA in the germline V gene. The CDR3 covers 13 residues.

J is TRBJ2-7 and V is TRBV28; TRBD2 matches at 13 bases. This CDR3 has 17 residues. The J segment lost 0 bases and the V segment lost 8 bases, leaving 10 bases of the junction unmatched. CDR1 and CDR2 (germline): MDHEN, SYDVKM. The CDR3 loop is CASLGLAGDAYSYEQYF. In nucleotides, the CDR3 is TGTGCCAGCCTCGGACTAGCGGGGGACGCATACTCCTACGAGCAGTACTTC.

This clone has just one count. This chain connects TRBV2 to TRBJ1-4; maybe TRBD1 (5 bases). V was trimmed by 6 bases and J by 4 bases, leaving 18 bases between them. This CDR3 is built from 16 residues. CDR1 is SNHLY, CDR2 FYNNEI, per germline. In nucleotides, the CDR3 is TGTGCCAGCAGGCGTACGTTAGCGGGGGATAATGAAAAACTGTTTTTT. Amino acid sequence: CASRRTLAGDNEKLFF.

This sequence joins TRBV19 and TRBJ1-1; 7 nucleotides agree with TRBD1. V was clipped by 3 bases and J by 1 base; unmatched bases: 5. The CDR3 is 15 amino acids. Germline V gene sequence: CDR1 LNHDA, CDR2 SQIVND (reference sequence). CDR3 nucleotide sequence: TGTGCCAGTAGTATTAGTTACAGGGGGAACACTGAAGCTTTCTTT. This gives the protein CASSISYRGNTEAFF. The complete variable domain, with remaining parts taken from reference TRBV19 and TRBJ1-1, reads DGGITQSPKYLFRKEGQNVTLSCEQNLNHDAMYWYRQDPGQGLRLIYYSQIVNDFQKGDIAEGYSVSREKKESFPLTVTSAQKNPTAFYLCASSISYRGNTEAFFGQGTRLTVV.

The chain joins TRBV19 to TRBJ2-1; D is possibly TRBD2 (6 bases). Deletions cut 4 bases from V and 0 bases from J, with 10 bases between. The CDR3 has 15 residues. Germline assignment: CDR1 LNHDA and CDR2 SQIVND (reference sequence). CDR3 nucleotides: TGTGCCAGTAGTAATAGCGGTAGCTCCTACAATGAGCAGTTCTTC. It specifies CASSNSGSSYNEQFF.

The CDR3 DNA follows: TGCGCCAGCAGCCTAGTTAGCGGCGTTAAGTATGAGCAGTTCTTC. This translates into CASSLVSGVKYEQFF. V gene TRBV5-1 combines with J gene TRBJ2-1; D may be TRBD2 (6 bases). V gave up 4 bases and J gave up 8 bases, with 19 bases separating them. CDR1 is SGHRS and CDR2 is YFSETQ in the germline V gene. The CDR3 runs to 15 residues.

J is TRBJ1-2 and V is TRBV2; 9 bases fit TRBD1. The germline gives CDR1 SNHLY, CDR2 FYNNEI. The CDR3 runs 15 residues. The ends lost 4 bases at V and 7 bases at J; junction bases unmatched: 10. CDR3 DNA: TGTGCCAGCAGTGGTTCGTTGGACAGGGGCTTTGGCTACACCTTC. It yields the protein CASSGSLDRGFGYTF.

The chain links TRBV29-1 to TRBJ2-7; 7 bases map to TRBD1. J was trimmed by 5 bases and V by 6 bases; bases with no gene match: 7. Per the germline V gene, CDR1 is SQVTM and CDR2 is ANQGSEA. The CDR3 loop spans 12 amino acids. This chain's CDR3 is CSVTPTGDEQYF. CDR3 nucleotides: TGCAGCGTGACTCCTACAGGGGACGAGCAGTACTTC.